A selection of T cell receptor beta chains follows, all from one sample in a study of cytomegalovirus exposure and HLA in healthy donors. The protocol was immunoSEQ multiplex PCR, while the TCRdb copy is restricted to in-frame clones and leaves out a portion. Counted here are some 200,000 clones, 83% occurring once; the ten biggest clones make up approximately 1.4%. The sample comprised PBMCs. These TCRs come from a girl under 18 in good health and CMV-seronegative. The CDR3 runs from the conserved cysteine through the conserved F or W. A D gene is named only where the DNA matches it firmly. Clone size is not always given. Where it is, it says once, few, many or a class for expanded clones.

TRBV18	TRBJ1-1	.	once	CASSPVQGSHTEAFF	TGTGCCAGCTCACCCGTACAGGGATCGCACACTGAAGCTTTCTTT
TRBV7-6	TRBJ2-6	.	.	CASSWYGGLQAGANVLTF	TGTGCCAGCAGCTGGTACGGGGGGCTTCAAGCTGGGGCCAACGTCCTGACTTTC
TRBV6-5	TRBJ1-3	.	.	CASSYQVHSGNTIYF	TGTGCCAGCAGTTACCAGGTCCACTCTGGAAACACCATATATTTT
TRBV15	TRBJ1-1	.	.	CATSRDRGGDTEAFF	TGTGCCACCAGCAGAGATCGTGGGGGCGACACTGAAGCTTTCTTT
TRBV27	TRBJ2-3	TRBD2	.	CASSLAGGPADTQYF	TGTGCCAGCAGTTTAGCGGGGGGGCCGGCAGATACGCAGTATTTT
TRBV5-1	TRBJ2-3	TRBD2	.	CASSPGLAATDTQYF	TGCGCCAGCAGCCCAGGACTAGCGGCTACAGATACGCAGTATTTT
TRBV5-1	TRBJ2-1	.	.	CASSSGVRSYNEQFF	TGCGCCAGCAGCTCGGGAGTTCGATCCTACAATGAGCAGTTCTTC
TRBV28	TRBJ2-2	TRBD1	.	CASIWGQGNTGELFF	TGTGCCAGCATTTGGGGACAGGGAAACACCGGGGAGCTGTTTTTT
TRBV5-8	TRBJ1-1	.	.	CASKPNSGTGNTEAFF	TGTGCCAGCAAACCTAATAGTGGTACGGGGAACACTGAAGCTTTCTTT
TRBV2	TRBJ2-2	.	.	CASTGHSTGTGELFF	TGTGCCAGCACGGGACACAGTACGGGCACCGGGGAGCTGTTTTTT
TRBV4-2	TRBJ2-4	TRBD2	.	CASSLDWASGGAAKNIQYF	TGTGCCAGCAGCCTAGATTGGGCTAGCGGGGGGGCCGCCAAAAACATTCAGTACTTC
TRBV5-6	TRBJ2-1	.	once	CASSLFRGADDNEQFF	TGTGCCAGCAGCTTGTTTCGGGGGGCAGATGACAATGAGCAGTTCTTC
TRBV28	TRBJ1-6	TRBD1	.	CASSLDRVNSPLHF	TGTGCCAGCAGTTTAGACAGGGTTAATTCACCCCTCCACTTT
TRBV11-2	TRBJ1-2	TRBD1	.	CASSQRETGGEDYGYTF	TGTGCCAGCAGCCAAAGGGAGACAGGGGGCGAGGACTATGGCTACACCTTC
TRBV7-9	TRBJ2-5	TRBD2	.	CASSLAGGPRETQYF	TGTGCCAGCAGCCTAGCGGGGGGGCCGAGGGAGACCCAGTACTTC
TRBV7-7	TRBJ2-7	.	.	CASSLGEGARPLGEQYF	TGTGCTAGCAGCTTAGGGGAAGGGGCCCGTCCCCTGGGGGAGCAGTACTTC
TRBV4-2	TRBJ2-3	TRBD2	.	CASSHRQRGSTDTQYF	TGTGCCAGCAGCCACAGACAGCGGGGGAGCACAGATACGCAGTATTTT
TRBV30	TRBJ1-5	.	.	CAWSNQGNQPQHF	TGTGCCTGGAGTAACCAGGGTAATCAGCCCCAGCATTTT
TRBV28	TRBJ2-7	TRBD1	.	CASSPPGQGRREEQYF	TGTGCCAGCAGCCCCCCAGGACAGGGTCGTCGTGAGGAGCAGTACTTC
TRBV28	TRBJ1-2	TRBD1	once	CASRPNGVGTGWDYGYTF	TGTGCCAGCAGACCGAACGGGGTAGGGACAGGGTGGGACTATGGCTACACCTTC
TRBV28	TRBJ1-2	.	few	CASSFRSQGGYTF	TGTGCCAGCAGTTTTCGGTCCCAGGGTGGCTACACCTTC
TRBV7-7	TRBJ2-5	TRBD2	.	CASSHSGRGETQYF	TGTGCTAGCAGCCACAGCGGGAGGGGAGAGACCCAGTACTTC
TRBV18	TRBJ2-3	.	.	CASLYSTSTDTQYF	TGTGCCAGCCTGTATTCGACTAGCACAGATACGCAGTATTTT